Listed below are T cell receptor beta chains from one sample, sequenced in a study of T cell changes during pregnancy in multiple sclerosis. The assay was immunoSEQ multiplex PCR, and TCRdb's table has in-frame clones only and misses some. The sample records fewer than 55,000 clones, around 92% being singletons. What was sequenced was peripheral blood. These receptors were taken from a female donor with multiple sclerosis, enrolled in a pregnancy study. Both conserved end residues are part of each CDR3. The order of the fields is D gene, clone size, V gene, J gene, CDR3 DNA, CDR3 protein. D genes are given only for firm matches. Rows give clone size only sometimes, using once, few, many, or a class for an expanded clone.

d_call: .
clone_size: .
v_call: TRBV11-2
j_call: TRBJ2-2
cdr3_nt: TGTGCCAGCAGCTGGGACCACGGCGGGGAGCTGTTTTTT
cdr3_aa: CASSWDHGGELFF

d_call: .
clone_size: .
v_call: TRBV10-2
j_call: TRBJ1-1
cdr3_nt: TGCGCCAGCAGTGAGATGGGGATGACTGAAGCTTTCTTT
cdr3_aa: CASSEMGMTEAFF

d_call: TRBD2
clone_size: .
v_call: TRBV18
j_call: TRBJ2-1
cdr3_nt: TGTGCCAGCTCACCACCGGGACTAGCCTCCTACAATGAGCAGTTCTTC
cdr3_aa: CASSPPGLASYNEQFF

d_call: .
clone_size: once
v_call: TRBV27
j_call: TRBJ2-4
cdr3_nt: TGTGCCAGCAGTTTATCGGGCAGGTGGGGGAGAAACATTCAGTACTTC
cdr3_aa: CASSLSGRWGRNIQYF

d_call: .
clone_size: .
v_call: TRBV6-6
j_call: TRBJ2-1
cdr3_nt: TGTGCCAGCAGTTTTACATTGGGGAGACCCGGTAGTGAGCAGTTCTTC
cdr3_aa: CASSFTLGRPGSEQFF

d_call: .
clone_size: once
v_call: TRBV7-2
j_call: TRBJ1-5
cdr3_nt: TGTGCCAGCAGCTTAGTGGGAAGGGATCAGCCCCAGCATTTT
cdr3_aa: CASSLVGRDQPQHF

d_call: .
clone_size: .
v_call: TRBV11-3
j_call: TRBJ2-1
cdr3_nt: TGTGCCAGCAGTTTTAGCGGAGGATCCTACAATGAGCAGTTCTTC
cdr3_aa: CASSFSGGSYNEQFF

d_call: .
clone_size: .
v_call: TRBV13
j_call: TRBJ2-7
cdr3_nt: TGTGCCAGCAGCTTAGGAGGATCTAGCTCCTACGAGCAGTACTTC
cdr3_aa: CASSLGGSSSYEQYF

d_call: .
clone_size: .
v_call: TRBV7-3
j_call: TRBJ2-5
cdr3_nt: TGTGCCAGCAGTATTGACCGAAACCAAGAGACCCAGTACTTC
cdr3_aa: CASSIDRNQETQYF

d_call: .
clone_size: .
v_call: TRBV28
j_call: TRBJ2-7
cdr3_nt: TGTGCCAGCACCCCCGGGGCTGGCGAGCAGTACTTC
cdr3_aa: CASTPGAGEQYF

d_call: TRBD1
clone_size: .
v_call: TRBV4-1
j_call: TRBJ1-5
cdr3_nt: TGCGCCAGCAGCCGCACCACAGGGGGCGCATGGAATCAGCCCCAGCATTTT
cdr3_aa: CASSRTTGGAWNQPQHF

d_call: .
clone_size: .
v_call: TRBV9
j_call: TRBJ2-2
cdr3_nt: TGTGCCAGCAGCGTAGCTATTTATGCGGGACTTTCGAACACCGGGGAGCTGTTTTTT
cdr3_aa: CASSVAIYAGLSNTGELFF

d_call: .
clone_size: .
v_call: TRBV4-1
j_call: TRBJ2-3
cdr3_nt: TGCGCCAGCAGCCAAGCGTATGACTCCACAGATACGCAGTATTTT
cdr3_aa: CASSQAYDSTDTQYF